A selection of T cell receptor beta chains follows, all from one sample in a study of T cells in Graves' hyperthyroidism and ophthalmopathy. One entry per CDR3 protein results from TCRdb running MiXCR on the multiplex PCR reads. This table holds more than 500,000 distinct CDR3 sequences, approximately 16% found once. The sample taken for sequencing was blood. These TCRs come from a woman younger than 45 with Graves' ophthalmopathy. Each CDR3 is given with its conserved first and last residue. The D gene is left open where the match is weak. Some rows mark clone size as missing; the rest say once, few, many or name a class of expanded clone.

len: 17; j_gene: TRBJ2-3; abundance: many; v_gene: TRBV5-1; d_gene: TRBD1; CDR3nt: TGCGCCAGCAGCCGAAGCCGGGACAGGGTGGGGGCAGATACGCAGTATTTT; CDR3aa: CASSRSRDRVGADTQYF
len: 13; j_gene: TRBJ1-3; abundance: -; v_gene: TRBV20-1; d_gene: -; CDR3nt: TGCAGTGTTGGGGCCGGGGGGGGAAACACCATATATTTT; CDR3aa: CSVGAGGGNTIYF
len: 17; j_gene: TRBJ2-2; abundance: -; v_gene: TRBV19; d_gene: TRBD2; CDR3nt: TGTGCCAGTCGCTTCCTAGCGGGAGGGACCAACACCGGGGAGCTGTTTTTT; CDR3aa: CASRFLAGGTNTGELFF
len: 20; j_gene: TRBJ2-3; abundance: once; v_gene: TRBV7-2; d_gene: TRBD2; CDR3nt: TGCGCCAGCAGCTCCCAGGCAGGTGGGCTAGCGGGCCGCCCCCACGATACGCAGTATTTT; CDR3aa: CASSSQAGGLAGRPHDTQYF
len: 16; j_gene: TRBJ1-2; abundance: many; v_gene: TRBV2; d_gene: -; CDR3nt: TGTGCCAGCACTTCCTCCCAGACAGTCACCCTCTATGGCTACACCTTC; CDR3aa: CASTSSQTVTLYGYTF
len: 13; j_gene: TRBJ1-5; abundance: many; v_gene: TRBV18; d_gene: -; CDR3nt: TGTGCCAGCTCACCCCAGGCGGCTCAGCCCCAGCATTTT; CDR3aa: CASSPQAAQPQHF
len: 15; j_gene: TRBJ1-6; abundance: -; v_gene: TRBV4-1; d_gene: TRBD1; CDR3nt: TGCGCCAGCAGCTCATATGGACAGGGTGGTTCACCCCTCCACTTT; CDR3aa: CASSSYGQGGSPLHF
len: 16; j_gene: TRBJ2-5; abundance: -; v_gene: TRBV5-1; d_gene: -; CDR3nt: TGCGCCAGCAGCTTGGGGATCCACAGGGGACTGGAGACCCAGTACTTC; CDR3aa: CASSLGIHRGLETQYF
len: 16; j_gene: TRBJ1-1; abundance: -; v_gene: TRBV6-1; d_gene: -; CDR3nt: TGTGCCAGCAGTTCTGTGGGTGTACAGATGAACACTGAAGCTTTCTTT; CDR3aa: CASSSVGVQMNTEAFF
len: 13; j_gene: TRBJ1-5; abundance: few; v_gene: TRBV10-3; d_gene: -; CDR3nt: TGTGCCATCACCGGGGCACAGAATCAGCCCCAGCATTTT; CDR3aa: CAITGAQNQPQHF
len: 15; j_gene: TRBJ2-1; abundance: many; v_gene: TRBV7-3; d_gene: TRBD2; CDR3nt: TGTGCCAGCAGCCCCCGGCTAGCGGGAGTGAGTGAGCAGTTCTTC; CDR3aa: CASSPRLAGVSEQFF
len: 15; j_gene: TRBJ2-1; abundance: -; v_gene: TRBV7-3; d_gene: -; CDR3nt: TGTGCCAGCAGCTTAAGTGGCCTAGAGGTCAATGAGCAGTTCTTC; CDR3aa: CASSLSGLEVNEQFF
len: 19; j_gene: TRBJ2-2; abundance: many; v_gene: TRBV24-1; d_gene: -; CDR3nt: TGTGCCACCAGTAGTGATGGGTTGGGTACCGACCAAAAGACCGGGGAGCTGTTTTTT; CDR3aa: CATSSDGLGTDQKTGELFF
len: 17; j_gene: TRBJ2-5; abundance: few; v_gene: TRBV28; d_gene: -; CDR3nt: TGTGCCAGCAGTTTATTAGGGGGAGGGGGGGGACAAGAGACCCAGTACTTC; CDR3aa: CASSLLGGGGGQETQYF
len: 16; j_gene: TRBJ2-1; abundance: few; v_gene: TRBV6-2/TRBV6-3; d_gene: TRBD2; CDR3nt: TGTGCCAGCAGCACATTCGGGGGGGGGTCATACAATGAGCAGTTCTTC; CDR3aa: CASSTFGGGSYNEQFF
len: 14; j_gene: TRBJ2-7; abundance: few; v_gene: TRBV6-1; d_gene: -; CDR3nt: TGTGCCAGCAGGGCTGCTAGTTTGCCTTACGAGCAGTACTTC; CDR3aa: CASRAASLPYEQYF
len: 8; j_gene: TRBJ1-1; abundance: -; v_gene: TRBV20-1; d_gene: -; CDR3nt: TGCAGTGCTAGAGTCAACTTCTTT; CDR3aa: CSARVNFF
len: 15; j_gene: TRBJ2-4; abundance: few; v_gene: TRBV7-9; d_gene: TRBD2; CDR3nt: TGTGCCAGCAACACGGGGGGGGCAGCCAAAAACATTCAGTACTTC; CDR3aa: CASNTGGAAKNIQYF
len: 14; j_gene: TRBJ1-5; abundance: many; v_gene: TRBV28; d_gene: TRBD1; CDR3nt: TGTGCCAGCAGGTTACAGGGGGATTCTCAGCCCCAGCATTTT; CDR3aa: CASRLQGDSQPQHF
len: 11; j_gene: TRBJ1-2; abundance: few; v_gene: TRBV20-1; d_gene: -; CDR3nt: TGCAGTGCTGGCCAGGGCATGGGCTACACCTTC; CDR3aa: CSAGQGMGYTF
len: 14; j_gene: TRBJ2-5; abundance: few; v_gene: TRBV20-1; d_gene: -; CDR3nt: TGCAGTGCTAGAGGACGGGATATCGTGGAGACCCAGTACTTC; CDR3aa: CSARGRDIVETQYF
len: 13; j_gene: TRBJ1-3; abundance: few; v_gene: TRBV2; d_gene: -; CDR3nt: TGTGCCAGCAGTGAAAACCTAGGAAACACCATATATTTT; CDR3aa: CASSENLGNTIYF
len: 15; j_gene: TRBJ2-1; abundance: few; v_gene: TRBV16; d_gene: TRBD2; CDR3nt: TGTGCCAGCAGTCCGGGGACTAGCGCCTTCAATGAGCAGTTCTTC; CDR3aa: CASSPGTSAFNEQFF
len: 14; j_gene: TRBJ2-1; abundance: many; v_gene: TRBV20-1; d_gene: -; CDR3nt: TGCAGTGCTAGAGTTCCCCTAACTACCAATGAGCAGTTCTTC; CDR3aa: CSARVPLTTNEQFF